The 2 T cell receptor beta chains listed next were all sequenced from one sample in a study of T-cell reconstitution after alpha-beta-depleted transplantation in children. As it was prepared, the TCRbeta library received unique molecular identifiers. MiXCR, applied by TCRdb to the PCR reads, yields one record per CDR3 protein. The sample lists about 360,000 distinct CDR3 sequences, 13% occurring once. The sequencing here drew on PBMCs, taken from the stem cell graft. The receptors here all came from a human donor who donated a stem cell graft to a child with Fanconi anemia.

This clonotype came up a few times. The gene calls are TRBV7-2 and TRBJ2-5; D is perhaps TRBD1 or TRBD2 (5 bases each). Trimming pared 5 bases from V and 7 bases from J, leaving 20 bases between. The CDR3 length is 15 residues. Looked up from germline, CDR1 is SGHTA and CDR2 is FQGNSA. The CDR3 DNA follows: TGTGCCAGCAGCCCCAACTTGGGAGCTGGGGGGACCCAGTACTTC. It encodes CASSPNLGAGGTQYF.

This clonotype has a count of ten or more. V and J are TRBV12-3 or TRBV12-4 and TRBJ2-3; tentatively, D is TRBD2 (6 bases). This CDR3 comprises 14 residues. The germline V and J ends were trimmed by 6 bases and 6 bases, with 16 bases remaining between them. The CDR3 loop is CASRSGLGGDTQYF. The CDR3, as DNA: TGTGCCAGCAGGTCAGGGTTAGGAGGGGATACGCAGTATTTT.